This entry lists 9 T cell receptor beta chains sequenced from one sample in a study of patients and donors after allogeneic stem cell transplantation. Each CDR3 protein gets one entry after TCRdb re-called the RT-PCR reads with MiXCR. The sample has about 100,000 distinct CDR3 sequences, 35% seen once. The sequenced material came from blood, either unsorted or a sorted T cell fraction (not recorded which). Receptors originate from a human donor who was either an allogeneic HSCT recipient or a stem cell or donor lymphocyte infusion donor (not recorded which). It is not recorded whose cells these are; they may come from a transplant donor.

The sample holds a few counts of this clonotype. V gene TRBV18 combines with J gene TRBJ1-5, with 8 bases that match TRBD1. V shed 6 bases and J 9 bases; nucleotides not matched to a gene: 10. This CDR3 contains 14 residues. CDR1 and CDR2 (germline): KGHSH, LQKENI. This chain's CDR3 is CASSLDRGTRPQHF. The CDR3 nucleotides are TGTGCCAGCTCGCTCGACAGGGGCACGCGGCCCCAGCATTTT.

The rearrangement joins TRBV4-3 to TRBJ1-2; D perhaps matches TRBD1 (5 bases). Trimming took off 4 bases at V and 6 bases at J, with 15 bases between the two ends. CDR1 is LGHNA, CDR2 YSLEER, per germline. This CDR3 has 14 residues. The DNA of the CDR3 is TGCGCCAGCAGCCGATGGGGGACTGAGGATGGCTACACCTTC. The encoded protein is CASSRWGTEDGYTF.

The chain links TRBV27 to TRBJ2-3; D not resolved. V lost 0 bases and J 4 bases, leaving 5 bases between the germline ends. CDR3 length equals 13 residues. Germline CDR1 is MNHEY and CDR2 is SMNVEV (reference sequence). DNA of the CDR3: TGTGCCAGCAGTTTATCGATCCCAGATACGCAGTATTTT. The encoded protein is CASSLSIPDTQYF.

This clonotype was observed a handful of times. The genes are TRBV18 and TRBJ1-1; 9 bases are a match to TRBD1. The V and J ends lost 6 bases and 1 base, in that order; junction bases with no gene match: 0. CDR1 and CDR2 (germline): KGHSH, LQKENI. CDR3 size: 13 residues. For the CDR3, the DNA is TGTGCCAGCTCGGACAGGGGGAACACTGAAGCTTTCTTT. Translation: CASSDRGNTEAFF.

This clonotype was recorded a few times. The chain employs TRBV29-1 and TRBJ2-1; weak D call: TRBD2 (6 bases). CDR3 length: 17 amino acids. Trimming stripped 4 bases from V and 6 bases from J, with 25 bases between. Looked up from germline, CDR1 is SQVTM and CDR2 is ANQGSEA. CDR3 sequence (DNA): TGCAGCGTTGTTTCATTCCGCGGGATCAGAAAGGGCAATGAGCAGTTCTTC. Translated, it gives CSVVSFRGIRKGNEQFF.

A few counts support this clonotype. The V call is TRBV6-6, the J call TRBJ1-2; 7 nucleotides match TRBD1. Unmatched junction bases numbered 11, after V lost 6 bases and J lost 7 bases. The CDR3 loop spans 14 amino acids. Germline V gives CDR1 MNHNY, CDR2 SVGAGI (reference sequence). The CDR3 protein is CASSLDRVKGGYTF. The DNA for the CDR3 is TGTGCCAGCAGCCTAGACAGGGTGAAGGGTGGCTACACCTTC.

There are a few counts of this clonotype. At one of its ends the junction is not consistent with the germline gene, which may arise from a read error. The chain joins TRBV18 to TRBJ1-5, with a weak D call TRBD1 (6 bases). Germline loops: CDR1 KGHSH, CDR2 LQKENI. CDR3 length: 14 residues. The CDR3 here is CPSSPGQTNQPQHF. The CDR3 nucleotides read TGTCCCAGCTCACCCGGACAGACCAATCAGCCCCAGCATTTT.

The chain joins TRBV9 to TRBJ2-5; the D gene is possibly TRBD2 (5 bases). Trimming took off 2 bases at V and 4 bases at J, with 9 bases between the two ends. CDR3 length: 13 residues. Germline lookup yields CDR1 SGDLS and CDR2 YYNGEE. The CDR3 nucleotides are TGTGCCAGCAGCGTCCAGGCGGGAGAGACCCAGTACTTC. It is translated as CASSVQAGETQYF.

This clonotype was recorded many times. CDR3 sequence: CASSLRRANTEAFF. CDR3 bases: TGCGCCAGCAGCTTGCGACGGGCGAACACTGAAGCTTTCTTT. The gene calls are TRBV5-1 and TRBJ1-1; D is uncertain. The V end lost 1 base, the J end lost 1 base, and 8 bases lay between the germline ends. Germline V gene sequence: CDR1 SGHRS, CDR2 YFSETQ. This CDR3 has 14 residues.